The 28 T cell receptor beta chains presented below share a single source sample, sequenced in a study of blood T cell repertoires in COVID-19. Profiled with immunoSEQ multiplex PCR; TCRdb holds only in-frame clones, not every one. The data hold about 140,000 clones, with over 60% observed a single time. Sample: peripheral blood. These receptors came from a man older than 75 with acute or convalescent COVID-19.

The rearrangement uses TRBV7-8 and TRBJ1-6; TRBD1 agrees at 8 bases. Germline CDR1 and CDR2: SGHVS and FQNEAQ. V gave up 4 bases and J gave up 10 bases; unmatched junction bases: 6. The CDR3 is 14 residues long. CDR3 DNA: TGTGCCAGCAGCTGGACAGGGCCCCGATCACCCCTCCACTTT. Residues: CASSWTGPRSPLHF.

The V gene is TRBV5-1, the J gene TRBJ2-3; D uncertain. The CDR3 totals 14 residues. Germline V gene data show CDR1 as SGHRS and CDR2 as YFSETQ. The V gene lost 1 base and the J gene lost 5 bases, with 11 bases spanning the gap. The CDR3 DNA sequence: TGCGCCAGCAGCTTGACCCTAAACGGAGATACGCAGTATTTT. Encoded protein: CASSLTLNGDTQYF. Based on the CDR3 plus reference TRBV5-1 and TRBJ2-3, the full variable domain is KAGVTQTPRYLIKTRGQQVTLSCSPISGHRSVSWYQQTPGQGLQFLFEYFSETQRNKGNFPGRFSGRQFSNSRSEMNVSTLELGDSALYLCASSLTLNGDTQYFGPGTRLTVL.

V and J are TRBV30 and TRBJ1-5; TRBD1 agrees at 9 bases. CDR1 and CDR2 (germline): GTSNPN, SVGIG (reference sequence). After removal of 3 bases from V and 2 bases from J, the junction contained 5 bases not matched to a gene. This CDR3 has 15 amino acids. The CDR3 nucleotides read TGTGCCTGGAGGAAACAGGGGGCCCGCAATCAGCCCCAGCATTTT. Its protein is CAWRKQGARNQPQHF.

The chain recombines TRBV5-1 with TRBJ2-1; possible D gene TRBD2, 5 bases. Trimming pared 7 bases from V and 0 bases from J, leaving 11 bases between. From germline, CDR1 is SGHRS and CDR2 YFSETQ. The CDR3 is 14 residues long. The chain's CDR3 is CASAERPSYNEQFF. The CDR3 nucleotides are TGCGCCAGCGCGGAGCGGCCCTCCTACAATGAGCAGTTCTTC.

V usage is TRBV6-6 and J usage is TRBJ1-2, with a possible D match to TRBD1 (5 bases). The ends were cut back, 3 bases at V and 8 bases at J, with 13 bases in the middle. The germline V gene has CDR1 MNHNY and CDR2 SVGAGI (reference sequence). The CDR3 has 13 amino acids. CDR3 amino acids: CASSYTQGYGYTF. Written as DNA, the CDR3 is TGTGCCAGCAGTTATACCCAGGGATACGGCTACACCTTC.

J is TRBJ2-1 and V is TRBV4-1; TRBD1 might be the D (5 bases). The CDR3 sequence is 13 residues long. The germline V gene has CDR1 MGHRA and CDR2 YSYEKL. V gave up 2 bases and J gave up 8 bases, with 10 bases separating them. In nucleotides, the CDR3 is TGCGCCAGCAGCCAACCACAGGTCTATGAGCAGTTCTTC. Amino acids: CASSQPQVYEQFF.

The chain uses TRBV29-1 and TRBJ1-2; TRBD1 matches 7 bases. V was clipped by 6 bases and J by 4 bases; unmatched bases: 14. This CDR3 has 15 residues. CDR1 and CDR2 from the germline V gene are SQVTM and ANQGSEA. The CDR3 region is CSVQPWNRGSYGYTF. In DNA form, the CDR3 reads TGCAGCGTCCAACCCTGGAACAGGGGCAGCTATGGCTACACCTTC.

Note on this clone: The sample carries other DNA sequences with the same CDR3. The genes are TRBV13 and TRBJ1-1; 8 bases map to TRBD1. The V gene's germline CDR1 is PRHDT and CDR2 FYEKMQ (reference sequence). J was trimmed by 1 base and V by 5 bases; bases with no gene match: 3. The CDR3 is 14 amino acids. DNA for the CDR3: TGTGCCAGCAGCAGAGGACAGGGGAACACTGAAGCTTTCTTT. It translates to CASSRGQGNTEAFF.

This clone was counted a few times. The V call is TRBV2, the J call TRBJ2-1, with 9 bases matching TRBD2. The CDR3 contains 15 residues. From germline, CDR1 is SNHLY and CDR2 FYNNEI. V dropped 6 bases and J dropped 5; count of bases not matched to a gene: 8. Written as DNA, the CDR3 is TGTGCCAGCAGCCCGACTAGCGGACCTAACAATGAGCAGTTCTTC. This codes for CASSPTSGPNNEQFF. Together with reference TRBV2 and TRBJ2-1, the CDR3 gives the full variable domain: EPEVTQTPSHQVTQMGQEVILRCVPISNHLYFYWYRQILGQKVEFLVSFYNNEISEKSEIFDDQFSVERPDGSNFTLKIRSTKLEDSAMYFCASSPTSGPNNEQFFGPGTRLTVL.

The V and J genes are TRBV6-5 and TRBJ1-6; 8 bases agree with TRBD1. Germline V gene data show CDR1 as MNHEY and CDR2 as SVGAGI. CDR3 length: 16 residues. V shed 4 bases, J shed 1 base, and the junction held 3 bases outside the gene matches. The CDR3 nucleotides are TGTGCCAGCAGTTTTGACAGGGGTTCCTATAATTCACCCCTCCACTTT. It translates to CASSFDRGSYNSPLHF.

This chain joins TRBV18 and TRBJ2-5; a weak D match, TRBD1 (6 bases). V lost 2 bases to trimming and J lost 5 bases, with 9 bases between them. The V gene's germline CDR1 is KGHSH and CDR2 LQKENI. This CDR3 comprises 13 residues. CDR3 bases: TGTGCCAGCTCACCAAGGGGGACGGAGACCCAGTACTTC. This sequence encodes CASSPRGTETQYF.

The chain links TRBV6-5 to TRBJ2-1; 10 nucleotides agree with TRBD1. The germline gives CDR1 MNHEY, CDR2 SVGAGI. The CDR3 runs 15 residues. The J segment lost 5 bases and the V segment lost 6 bases, leaving 7 bases of the junction unmatched. CDR3 sequence (DNA): TGTGCCAGCAGCCGCTCCGGGACAGGGGACAATGAGCAGTTCTTC. Translated, it gives CASSRSGTGDNEQFF.

The chain recombines TRBV10-1 with TRBJ2-7, with 14 bases aligning to TRBD2. The CDR3 length is 17 residues. V lost 2 bases, J lost 7 bases, and 10 bases stayed unmatched. The germline V gene has CDR1 WNHNN and CDR2 SYGVQD (reference sequence). CDR3 protein: CASSENAYRTSGGEQYF. CDR3 nucleotides: TGCGCCAGCAGTGAGAACGCCTATCGGACTAGCGGGGGGGAGCAGTACTTC.

This chain links TRBV6-6 with TRBJ1-2; D possibly corresponds to TRBD1 (5 bases). Germline V CDR1 and CDR2: MNHNY, SVGAGI (reference sequence). Trimming left V 8 bases short and J 4 bases short, with 20 bases between. The CDR3 has 15 amino acids. In DNA, the CDR3 is TGTGCCAGCCTCCCCGAAGGGGCCGGCCTCTATGGCTACACCTTC. Translation gives CASLPEGAGLYGYTF.

V usage is TRBV6-5 and J usage is TRBJ1-1; no reliable D call. Trimming pared 2 bases from V and 1 base from J, leaving 8 bases between. Germline values: CDR1 MNHEY, CDR2 SVGAGI. There are 14 residues in the CDR3. Written as DNA, the CDR3 is TGTGCCAGCAGTTACGGGAGGGCGAACACTGAAGCTTTCTTT. Protein sequence: CASSYGRANTEAFF.

V gene TRBV3-1 (or the pseudogene TRBV3-2) combines with J gene TRBJ2-7; 10 bases match TRBD1. CDR3 length equals 14 residues. Looked up from germline, CDR1 is LGHDT and CDR2 is YNNKEL (reference sequence). The V and J ends lost 4 bases and 5 bases, in that order; junction bases with no gene match: 5. CDR3 in amino acids: CASSPTGGINEQYF. CDR3 DNA sequence: TGTGCCAGCAGCCCGACAGGGGGCATTAACGAGCAGTACTTC.

This sequence joins TRBV18 and TRBJ2-5; D perhaps matches TRBD1 (6 bases). Germline CDR1 KGHSH, CDR2 LQKENI. The CDR3 spans 16 residues. V was shortened by 2 bases and J by 7 bases, with 20 bases between the two germline ends. The CDR3 nucleotides read TGTGCCAGCTCACCAGAGGGCAGGGGATATTTTGGGACCCAGTACTTC. The encoded protein is CASSPEGRGYFGTQYF.

The chain recombines TRBV2 with TRBJ2-7; 7 nucleotides match TRBD1. Trimming cost V 4 bases and J 7 bases; bases outside gene matches: 7. The CDR3 length is 13 residues. CDR1 and CDR2 (germline): SNHLY, FYNNEI. CDR3 coding DNA: TGTGCCAGCAGTGGGGTAGGGGGCGTTGAGCAGTACTTC. Amino acid sequence: CASSGVGGVEQYF.

V and J are TRBV10-3 and TRBJ2-2, with TRBD1 as a possible D gene (5 bases). Germline CDR1 ENHRY, CDR2 SYGVKD. Trimming removed 8 bases at V and 0 bases at J, with 10 bases between. The CDR3 length is 14 residues. The CDR3 DNA reads TGTGCCATCTGGGCAGGGCCGAACACCGGGGAGCTGTTTTTT. This codes for CAIWAGPNTGELFF.

This chain connects TRBV5-1 to TRBJ2-1; 11 bases map to TRBD2. Trimming cost V 4 bases and J 6 bases; bases outside gene matches: 3. This CDR3 comprises 14 residues. CDR1 SGHRS and CDR2 YFSETQ come from the germline V gene. The CDR3 sequence: CASSAGTSGNEQFF. The CDR3, as DNA: TGCGCCAGCAGCGCTGGGACTAGCGGCAATGAGCAGTTCTTC. The full variable domain, with the rest looked up from reference TRBV5-1 and TRBJ2-1, is KAGVTQTPRYLIKTRGQQVTLSCSPISGHRSVSWYQQTPGQGLQFLFEYFSETQRNKGNFPGRFSGRQFSNSRSEMNVSTLELGDSALYLCASSAGTSGNEQFFGPGTRLTVL.

V usage is TRBV9 and J usage is TRBJ1-6; TRBD1 aligns across 9 bases. From germline, CDR1 is SGDLS and CDR2 YYNGEE. The CDR3 is 15 residues long. J gave up 7 bases and V 0 bases, and 2 bases lay outside the gene matches. CDR3 sequence: CASSVEQGANSPLHF. DNA of the CDR3: TGTGCCAGCAGCGTAGAACAGGGGGCAAATTCACCCCTCCACTTT.

In its sample, this clone was seen once. V and J are TRBV12-3 or TRBV12-4 and TRBJ1-5; a possible D gene is TRBD1 (5 bases). V shed 7 bases and J shed 2 bases, with 9 bases lying between them. The CDR3 extends over 13 amino acids. The CDR3 DNA reads TGTGCCAGCACCTGGGGGGGCAATCAGCCCCAGCATTTT. Residues: CASTWGGNQPQHF.

The chain joins TRBV27 to TRBJ2-7, with 7 bases lining up with TRBD1. The germline V gene has CDR1 MNHEY and CDR2 SMNVEV (reference sequence). The V and J ends lost 2 bases and 0 bases, in that order; junction bases with no gene match: 4. This CDR3 comprises 15 residues. This CDR3 is CASSLSGTVSYEQYF. Here the CDR3 DNA reads TGTGCCAGCAGTTTAAGTGGGACAGTCTCCTACGAGCAGTACTTC.

The chain links TRBV7-9 to TRBJ1-1, with unresolved D. From germline, CDR1 is SEHNR and CDR2 FQNEAQ (reference sequence). With 4 bases removed from V and 4 bases from J, the gap between germline ends came to 10 bases. The CDR3 has 13 amino acids. The CDR3 reads CASSSSVVTEAFF. The CDR3 bases are TGTGCCAGCAGCTCGTCCGTCGTCACTGAAGCTTTCTTT.

The chain is built from TRBV2 and TRBJ1-1; TRBD1 is a possible D gene (6 bases). CDR3 size: 12 residues. Per germline, CDR1 SNHLY and CDR2 FYNNEI. V gave up 6 bases and J gave up 9 bases, with 14 bases separating them. Here the CDR3 reads CASSGGQRKAFF. For the CDR3, the DNA is TGTGCCAGCAGCGGGGGGCAACGGAAAGCTTTCTTT.

This chain joins TRBV13 and TRBJ2-2; D is unresolved. The V gene's germline CDR1 is PRHDT and CDR2 FYEKMQ (reference sequence). The CDR3 runs to 16 residues. Trimming removed 5 bases at V and 4 bases at J, with 17 bases between. CDR3 DNA sequence: TGTGCCAGCAGCCCCCAAGCCAAGCGTTTCACCGGGGAGCTGTTTTTT. It is translated as CASSPQAKRFTGELFF.

V is TRBV4-2 and J is TRBJ2-7, with a weak D call TRBD1 (8 bases). This CDR3 comprises 16 residues. The V and J ends lost 1 base and 0 bases respectively, with 13 bases between them. Germline V gene lookup returns CDR1 LGHNA and CDR2 YNFKEQ. The CDR3, as DNA: TGTGCCAGCAGCCAAGCAGCGGGACAGGACTCCTACGAGCAGTACTTC. Translation: CASSQAAGQDSYEQYF.

The rearrangement joins TRBV7-2 to TRBJ2-7; D unclear. The CDR3 has 17 residues. V shed 5 bases and J shed 0 bases, with 20 bases lying between them. Germline V gives CDR1 SGHTA, CDR2 FQGNSA. CDR3 sequence reads: CASSPVSVASFSYEQYF. CDR3 bases: TGTGCCAGCAGCCCCGTTTCTGTGGCCTCATTCTCCTACGAGCAGTACTTC.